The 10 T cell receptor beta chains in this list originate from one sample, sequenced in a study of cytomegalovirus exposure and HLA in healthy donors (dated by TCRdb to the late 2010s). The protocol used for the library was the immunoSEQ multiplex PCR assay. For the multiplex PCR, a mixture combining 60 forward primers for TCR Vbeta segments and 13 reverse primers for TCR Jbeta segments was used. This immuneACCESS table, as held by TCRdb, lists in-frame sequences with V and J called but not all clones. Of the missing ones, under half trace to an unresolved V gene in checked studies; the others have no known cause. The sample table holds 100,000 to 150,000 clones. The ten largest make up under 1.3% of the sample. The specimen sequenced was PBMCs. These receptors all come from a man aged 18 to 30 in good health and CMV-seronegative.

V and J are TRBV4-2 and TRBJ1-2, with a tentative D call TRBD1 (6 bases). Germline loops: CDR1 LGHNA, CDR2 YNFKEQ. The CDR3 has 16 amino acids. V lost 1 base to trimming and J lost 4 bases, with 16 bases between them. The DNA of the CDR3 is TGTGCCAGCAGCCAAGGTGGGGGGGGGCAAGGCTATGGCTACACCTTC. Encoded protein: CASSQGGGGQGYGYTF.

V gene TRBV19 combines with J gene TRBJ1-1; D gene ambiguous. From germline, CDR1 is LNHDA and CDR2 SQIVND (reference sequence). The V and J ends lost 2 bases and 1 base respectively, with 14 bases between them. This CDR3 is built from 16 residues. The CDR3: CASSILTLTSNTEAFF. CDR3 sequence (DNA): TGTGCCAGTAGTATATTAACACTGACTTCGAACACTGAAGCTTTCTTT.

The chain links TRBV23-1 to TRBJ1-2; D is possibly TRBD1 (6 bases). TRBV23-1 is assigned to the ORF class and has an uncertain function. Between the trimmed V and J ends, which lost 2 bases and 5 bases, there was a span of 15 bases. This CDR3 has 15 amino acids. CDR3 sequence (DNA): TGCGCCAGCAGTCAACCCCCAGCAGGGGTTTATGGCTACACCTTC. Amino acids: CASSQPPAGVYGYTF.

J is TRBJ2-7 and V is TRBV6-5; D remains ambiguous. Germline V CDR1 and CDR2: MNHEY, SVGAGI. This CDR3 contains 14 residues. V was clipped by 5 bases and J by 2 bases, with 13 bases between them. CDR3 bases: TGTGCCAGCAGTCCGAACCACTCCCCCTACGAGCAGTACTTC. Its translation is CASSPNHSPYEQYF.

The V call is TRBV20-1, the J call TRBJ2-5, with 8 bases matching TRBD1. CDR1 and CDR2 from the germline V gene are DFQATT and SNEGSKA (reference sequence). This CDR3 contains 10 residues. For the CDR3, the DNA is TGCGGGACAGGTTGGGAGACCCAGTACTTC. This encodes CGTGWETQYF.

The chain couples TRBV6-4 to TRBJ1-4, with a possible D match to TRBD1 (6 bases). This CDR3 is built from 15 residues. Trimming removed 8 bases from V and 3 bases from J, with 16 bases in between. Looked up from germline, CDR1 is MRHNA and CDR2 is SNTAGT. The CDR3 DNA reads TGTGCCAGCCAGTCGACCCCAGGGGCTAATGAAAAACTGTTTTTT. Protein sequence: CASQSTPGANEKLFF.

The chain is built from TRBV5-5 and TRBJ1-1; 10 positions match TRBD1. CDR3 size: 16 residues. Germline lookup yields CDR1 SGHKS and CDR2 YYEKEE (reference sequence). V lost 0 bases, J lost 5 bases, and 7 bases stayed unmatched. CDR3 amino acids: CASSLVGTGASTEAFF. The CDR3 nucleotides are TGTGCCAGCAGCTTGGTAGGGACAGGGGCGTCAACTGAAGCTTTCTTT.

This chain links TRBV5-1 with TRBJ2-3; D ambiguous. With 1 base removed from V and 6 bases from J, the gap between germline ends came to 6 bases. Germline lookup yields CDR1 SGHRS and CDR2 YFSETQ. This CDR3 has 12 amino acids. This CDR3 is CASSLFEDTQYF. CDR3 sequence (DNA): TGCGCCAGCAGCTTGTTCGAGGATACGCAGTATTTT.

CDR3 nucleotides: TGTGCCAGCAGCTCTCAGGGTTTGGGCACCGGGGAGCTGTTTTTT. This codes for CASSSQGLGTGELFF. The genes are TRBV7-8 and TRBJ2-2; a weak D match, TRBD1 (5 bases). V lost 4 bases to trimming and J lost 4 bases, with 13 bases between them. Looked up from germline, CDR1 is SGHVS and CDR2 is FQNEAQ. The CDR3 runs to 15 residues. The entire variable domain, with the rest obtained from reference TRBV7-8 and TRBJ2-2, is as follows: GAGVSQSPRYKVAKRGQDVALRCDPISGHVSLFWYQQALGQGPEFLTYFQNEAQLDKSGLPSDRFFAERPEGSVSTLKIQRTQQEDSAVYLCASSSQGLGTGELFFGEGSRLTVL.

The J gene is TRBJ1-1, the V gene TRBV29-1; TRBD1 aligns across 8 bases. CDR1 and CDR2 (germline): SQVTM, ANQGSEA. Germline trimming cut 5 bases from V and 6 bases from J; bases unmatched to any gene: 5. This CDR3 is built from 12 residues. The CDR3, as DNA: TGCAGCGTTTGGACAGGGAAGGCTGAAGCTTTCTTT. Its translation: CSVWTGKAEAFF.